A single sample gave rise to the 23 T cell receptor beta chains below, sequenced in a study of T cells in Graves' hyperthyroidism and ophthalmopathy. The source material, RNA transcripts, was used to amplify TCR beta CDR3 regions. With the HTBI primer set, the TCR CDR3 went through a first round of RT-PCR. TCRdb ran MiXCR on the multiplex PCR reads and lists one entry per CDR3 protein. This sample has about half a million distinct CDR3 sequences, with 20% found just once. The sequenced material came from blood. The receptors stem from a man in his forties or fifties with Graves' ophthalmopathy.

The V call is TRBV6-1, the J call TRBJ2-7; 9 nucleotides align to TRBD1. The V and J ends lost 6 bases and 3 bases, in that order; junction bases with no gene match: 9. The CDR3 is 15 amino acids. Per germline, CDR1 MNHNS and CDR2 SASEGT. CDR3 DNA sequence: TGTGCCAGCAGGCCCGGGACAGGGAGGCGCTACGAGCAGTACTTC. It is translated as CASRPGTGRRYEQYF.

In the case of this clonotype: It is likely a read error, because the conserved phenylalanine at the end of the CDR3 is missing. The chain combines TRBV29-1 with TRBJ2-7, with 12 bases identical to TRBD2. Germline trimming cut 7 bases from V and 0 bases from J; bases unmatched to any gene: 13. The CDR3 is made up of 17 amino acids. CDR1 and CDR2 from the germline V gene are SQVTM and ANQGSEA. In DNA, the CDR3 is TGCAGCGCCGAAGTGGTGACTAGCGGGAGCACCTCCTACGAGCAGTACCTC. Its protein is CSAEVVTSGSTSYEQYL.

This chain connects TRBV5-8 to TRBJ1-1; a possible D gene is TRBD1 (6 bases). The V gene's germline CDR1 is SGHTS and CDR2 YDEGEE. This CDR3 comprises 13 residues. Deletions cut 4 bases from V and 6 bases from J, with 13 bases between. As DNA, the CDR3 is TGTGCCAGCAGCCGAGGGGGGTCCCCTGAAGCTTTCTTT. The encoded protein is CASSRGGSPEAFF.

This clonotype was seen a handful of times. The chain couples TRBV9 to TRBJ2-1, with no clear D. From germline, CDR1 is SGDLS and CDR2 YYNGEE. V dropped 5 bases and J dropped 11 bases, with 11 bases sitting between them. The CDR3 extends over 11 amino acids. The CDR3 nucleotides read TGTGCCAGCAGTTTGTACAACAAGCAGTTCTTC. It codes for CASSLYNKQFF.

The J gene is TRBJ2-1, the V gene TRBV3-1; 14 nucleotides agree with TRBD2. Losses at the gene ends were 5 bases for V and 7 bases for J; bases not matched to a gene: 10. The CDR3 consists of 17 residues. Per germline, CDR1 LGHDT and CDR2 YNNKEL (reference sequence). The CDR3 bases are TGTGCCAGCAGCGCTAGACTAGCGGGGGGGCTGGGTAATGAGCAGTTCTTC. It codes for CASSARLAGGLGNEQFF.

The genes are TRBV27 and TRBJ1-1, with D possibly matching TRBD1 (6 bases). This CDR3 has 15 residues. Germline CDR1 MNHEY, CDR2 SMNVEV (reference sequence). Between the trimmed V and J ends, which lost 6 bases and 1 base, there was a span of 15 bases. CDR3 protein: CASSQTGLGNTEAFF. The CDR3 DNA sequence: TGTGCCAGCAGCCAAACAGGGCTGGGGAACACTGAAGCTTTCTTT.

This clonotype was seen at least ten times. CDR3 region: CASSYTGIGNTIYF. The CDR3 nucleotides are TGTGCCAGCAGTTACACAGGGATAGGAAACACCATATATTTT. The chain combines TRBV28 with TRBJ1-3; D might be TRBD1 (6 bases). The CDR3 loop spans 14 amino acids. Trimming removed 4 bases at V and 4 bases at J, with 11 bases between. Germline V gene data show CDR1 as MDHEN and CDR2 as SYDVKM.

The chain uses TRBV10-3 and TRBJ2-1; 11 bases map to TRBD2. J was trimmed by 4 bases and V by 0 bases; bases with no gene match: 5. CDR3 length equals 17 residues. Germline loops: CDR1 ENHRY, CDR2 SYGVKD. DNA for the CDR3: TGTGCCATCAGTGAGTCGATAGCGGGGGGGCCTTACAATGAGCAGTTCTTC. Translation: CAISESIAGGPYNEQFF.

J is TRBJ1-3 and V is TRBV12-3 or TRBV12-4; D possibly corresponds to TRBD1 (6 bases). CDR3 length equals 16 residues. The ends were cut back, 4 bases at V and 4 bases at J, with 17 bases in the middle. The CDR3 DNA reads as TGTGCCAGCAGTTCCCAATACAGGGAAGCCGGAAACACCATATATTTT. Protein: CASSSQYREAGNTIYF.

V usage is TRBV5-1 and J usage is TRBJ2-7, with 11 nucleotides matching TRBD1. Trimming took 1 base from V and 3 from J; bases not matched to a gene: 3. This CDR3 region has 15 residues. Germline V lookup: CDR1 SGHRS, CDR2 YFSETQ. The CDR3 nucleotides read TGCGCCAGCAGCTTGAGGACAGGGGGCATCTACGAGCAGTACTTC. It yields the protein CASSLRTGGIYEQYF.

A few counts support this clonotype. This rearrangement joins TRBV6-2 or TRBV6-3 to TRBJ2-5; D is uncertain. V was shortened by 0 bases and J by 5 bases, with 13 bases between the two germline ends. CDR3 length equals 15 residues. Germline V gives CDR1 MNHEY, CDR2 SVGEGT. The chain's CDR3 is CASSYSDGLGETQYF. CDR3 nucleotide sequence: TGTGCCAGCAGTTACTCAGATGGGCTGGGGGAGACCCAGTACTTC.

Comment on this clonotype: An end of the junction differs from the germline gene, which may be a read error. V and J are TRBV6-1 and TRBJ1-2; D might be TRBD1 (5 bases). The CDR3 runs to 14 residues. CDR1 is MNHNS, CDR2 SASEGT, per germline. The CDR3 nucleotides read TGTGCCAGCAGGGCCCTCGCGAGGGACTATGGTTACACCTTC. Encoded protein: CASRALARDYGYTF.

The chain combines TRBV7-2 with TRBJ1-3; 8 nucleotides line up with TRBD1. The CDR3 has 17 amino acids. Germline loops: CDR1 SGHTA, CDR2 FQGNSA. With V trimmed by 4 bases and J by 0 bases, 8 bases remained unmatched. This CDR3 reads CASSSPLDRASGNTIYF. DNA of the CDR3: TGTGCCAGCAGCTCCCCGTTGGACAGGGCCTCTGGAAACACCATATATTTT.

This clonotype has ten or more counts. The chain carries TRBV24-1 and TRBJ2-3; unclear D gene. CDR1 is KGHDR, CDR2 SFDVKD, per germline. The V end was cut by 6 bases, the J end by 2 bases, with 11 bases between. CDR3 size: 14 residues. CDR3 loop: CATSFRLDTDTQYF. The CDR3 DNA reads TGTGCCACCAGTTTTCGCCTAGACACAGATACGCAGTATTTT.

As concerns this clonotype: A much larger clone differs from this one at a single base, so this may be a read error. V gene TRBV20-1 combines with J gene TRBJ2-5; weak D call: TRBD1 (6 bases). The CDR3 covers 13 residues. Germline assignment: CDR1 DFQATT and CDR2 SNEGSKA (reference sequence). CDR3 amino acids: CTAISGGEETQYF. For the CDR3, the DNA is TGCACTGCTATCAGTGGGGGCGAAGAGACCCAGTACTTC.

This clonotype appeared a few times. The chain links TRBV19 to TRBJ2-1; 10 nucleotides agree with TRBD2. V dropped 6 bases and J dropped 8; count of bases not matched to a gene: 16. The CDR3 is 17 amino acids. The germline V gene has CDR1 LNHDA and CDR2 SQIVND (reference sequence). Written as DNA, the CDR3 is TGTGCCAGTAGCACCACCCTAGCGGGGGCGTATTCCGATGAGCAGTTCTTC. This gives the protein CASSTTLAGAYSDEQFF.

This clonotype came up a few times. V usage is TRBV27 and J usage is TRBJ1-1; D is unresolved. Trimming shortened V by 4 bases and J by 6 bases, and 12 bases separated the two germline ends. This CDR3 region has 13 residues. In germline, CDR1 is MNHEY, CDR2 SMNVEV (reference sequence). CDR3 residues: CASSSMGSSEAFF. CDR3 DNA sequence: TGTGCCAGCAGTTCCATGGGGAGCTCTGAAGCTTTCTTT.

Many counts were recorded for this clonotype. This rearrangement joins TRBV7-8 to TRBJ1-2; maybe TRBD1 (6 bases). Germline CDR1 and CDR2: SGHVS and FQNEAQ. The CDR3 contains 16 residues. The germline V and J ends were trimmed by 1 base and 0 bases, with 12 bases remaining between them. The DNA for the CDR3 is TGTGCCAGCAGCTTAGTTCGGGGGCCTCCTAACTATGGCTACACCTTC. This codes for CASSLVRGPPNYGYTF.

This clonotype was observed at least ten times. This chain connects TRBV4-1 to TRBJ2-7, with D tentatively TRBD1 (5 bases). Germline values: CDR1 MGHRA, CDR2 YSYEKL. There are 13 residues in the CDR3. Trimming removed 4 bases at V and 4 bases at J, with 11 bases between. CDR3 sequence reads: CASSRGQGYEQYF. The DNA for the CDR3 is TGCGCCAGCAGCCGAGGTCAGGGATACGAGCAGTACTTC.

This clonotype was detected ten times or more. The gene calls are TRBV3-1 and TRBJ2-3; D remains ambiguous. Germline values: CDR1 LGHDT, CDR2 YNNKEL (reference sequence). The CDR3 runs to 14 residues. V lost 1 base and J 6 bases, leaving 11 bases between the germline ends. CDR3 residues: CASSQGIRVDTQYF. The CDR3 bases are TGTGCCAGCAGCCAAGGGATTCGAGTCGATACGCAGTATTTT.

This clonotype was observed many times. CDR3 sequence (DNA): TGTGCCAGCACCGGGACACCTGCCTACGAGCAGTACTTC. This sequence encodes CASTGTPAYEQYF. This rearrangement joins TRBV28 to TRBJ2-7; D may be TRBD1 (6 bases). V was clipped by 7 bases and J by 2 bases, with 12 bases between them. Looked up from germline, CDR1 is MDHEN and CDR2 is SYDVKM. This CDR3 spans 13 amino acids.

This chain links TRBV12-3 or TRBV12-4 with TRBJ2-1; D not certain. V lost 4 bases and J lost 0, with 13 bases in between. This CDR3 spans 16 amino acids. As DNA, the CDR3 is TGTGCCAGCAGTTATTCCGACGCCCTCTCCTACAATGAGCAGTTCTTC. It encodes CASSYSDALSYNEQFF.

The rearrangement joins TRBV11-2 to TRBJ2-1; 7 nucleotides line up with TRBD2. Germline loops: CDR1 SGHAT, CDR2 FQNNGV. This CDR3 spans 15 amino acids. V dropped 5 bases and J dropped 6; count of bases not matched to a gene: 10. This chain's CDR3 is CASSEEASGPNEQFF. The CDR3 DNA sequence: TGTGCCAGCAGCGAAGAGGCTAGCGGACCCAATGAGCAGTTCTTC.